Below, one T cell receptor beta chain is given with its context. Per the original data handling: Estimation of nucleated cell counts was performed using reference gene primer amplification. Clones were sequenced by immunoSEQ multiplex PCR, and TCRdb holds only the in-frame ones, with some missing. That table supplies the V and J calls and clone size; D and trimming were determined from the DNA. Among about 52,000 clones listed, about 88% were seen once. This sample is part of a study of blood T cell repertoires in COVID-19. Across the whole study: The analysed material was cDNA or gDNA that came from T cells, B-cell-depleted T cells, or PBMCs.

This TCR came from a human donor with active COVID-19. The donor label of this sample is uncertain. The sequenced material came from peripheral blood.

The CDR3, as DNA: TGTGCCAGCAGCTTGACAGGGGGTGAAGGCTACACCTTC. Amino acid sequence: CASSLTGGEGYTF. V usage is TRBV7-3 and J usage is TRBJ1-2; 9 bases are shared with TRBD1. J gave up 8 bases and V 3 bases, and 4 bases lay outside the gene matches. There are 13 residues in the CDR3. Germline-derived CDR1 and CDR2 are SGHTA and FQGTGA.